The clone carrying this T cell receptor beta chain came up a few times. The data originate from a study of T cell clones after liver transplantation. For the study at large: Post-transplant blood was tracked for graft-donor-reactive T cell clones identified in a pre-transplant mixed lymphocyte reaction.

Measured with immunoSEQ multiplex PCR; TCRdb has only the in-frame clones, and not every one. This table holds over 45,000 clones, 55% to 75% found once. Deletions cut 3 bases from V and 1 base from J, with 10 bases between. This CDR3 is built from 14 residues. Germline CDR1 is SGHDT and CDR2 is YYEEEE. Sample: CD4+ T cells from blood, taken approximately 54 months after liver transplant. The receptor was derived from a human patient who received a liver transplant. The T cells may come from the graft donor. The V gene is TRBV5-6, the J gene TRBJ2-5; the D is unclear. CDR3 DNA sequence: TGTGCCAGCAGCTGGATGGCAGGCCAAGAGACCCAGTACTTC. Amino acid sequence: CASSWMAGQETQYF.